This T cell receptor beta chain originates from a study of T cell responses to AZD1222 COVID-19 vaccine. Points on this clone: The antigen is undetermined.

Overall study findings and caveats: Once two AZD1222 doses were given, Spike-specific TCR breadth and depth went up. AZD1222 recipients seropositive at baseline numbered only six. Samples come after the peak T cell response, not at day 14. Donors were chiefly white British, with a greater number of females, and clonal diversity was perhaps underestimated.

The CDR3 has 14 amino acids. CDR1 and CDR2 (germline): KGHSY, FQNENV. The V and J ends lost 2 bases and 5 bases respectively, with 12 bases between them. The repertoire was sequenced with immunoSEQ multiplex PCR; TCRdb's copy has only in-frame clones and lacks some. The data contain 80,000 to 100,000 clones, 70% to 90% of them singletons. The source was peripheral blood, collected 28 days after the second AZD1222 dose. This chain joins TRBV16 and TRBJ1-1; D unresolved. The TCR sequence derives from an adult who received the AZD1222 COVID-19 vaccine. The CDR3 DNA sequence: TGTGCCAGCAGCCAAAGAGGGAGAGGGACTGAAGCTTTCTTT. It encodes CASSQRGRGTEAFF.